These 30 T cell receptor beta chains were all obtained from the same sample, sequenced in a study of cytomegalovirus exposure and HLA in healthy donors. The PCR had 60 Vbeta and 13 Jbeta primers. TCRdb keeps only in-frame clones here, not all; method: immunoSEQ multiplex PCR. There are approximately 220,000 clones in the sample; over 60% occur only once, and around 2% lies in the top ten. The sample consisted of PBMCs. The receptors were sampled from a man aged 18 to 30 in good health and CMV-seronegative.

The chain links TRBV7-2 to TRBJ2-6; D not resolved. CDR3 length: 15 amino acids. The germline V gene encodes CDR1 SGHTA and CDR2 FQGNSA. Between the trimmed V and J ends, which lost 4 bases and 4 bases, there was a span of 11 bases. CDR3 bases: TGTGCCAGCAGCTCGGCGGCATCCGGGGCCAACGTCCTGACTTTC. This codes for CASSSAASGANVLTF.

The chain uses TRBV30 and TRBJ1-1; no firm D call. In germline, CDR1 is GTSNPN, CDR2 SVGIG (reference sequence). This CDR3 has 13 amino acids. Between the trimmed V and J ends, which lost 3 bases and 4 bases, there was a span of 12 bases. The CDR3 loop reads CAWRRVRVTEAFF. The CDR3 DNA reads TGTGCCTGGAGGAGGGTTCGAGTCACTGAAGCTTTCTTT. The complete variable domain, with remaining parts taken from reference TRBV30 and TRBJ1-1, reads SQTIHQWPATLVQPVGSPLSLECTVEGTSNPNLYWYRQAAGRGLQLLFYSVGIGQISSEVPQNLSASRPQDRQFILSSKKLLLSDSGFYLCAWRRVRVTEAFFGQGTRLTVV.

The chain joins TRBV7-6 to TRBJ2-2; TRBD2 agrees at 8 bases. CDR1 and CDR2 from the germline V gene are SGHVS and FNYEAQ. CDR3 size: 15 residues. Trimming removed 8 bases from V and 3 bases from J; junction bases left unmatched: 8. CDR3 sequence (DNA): TGTGCCAGCGGGTTTAGCGGGGTCGACACCGGGGAGCTGTTTTTT. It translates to CASGFSGVDTGELFF.

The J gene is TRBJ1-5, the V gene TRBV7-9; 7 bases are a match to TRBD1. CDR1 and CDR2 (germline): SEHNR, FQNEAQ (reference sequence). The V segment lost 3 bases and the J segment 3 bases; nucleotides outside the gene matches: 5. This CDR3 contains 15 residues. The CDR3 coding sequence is TGTGCCAGCAGCTTTTCCGACAGGGTCAATCAGCCCCAGCATTTT. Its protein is CASSFSDRVNQPQHF. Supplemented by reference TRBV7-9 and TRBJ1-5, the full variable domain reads DTGVSQNPRHKITKRGQNVTFRCDPISEHNRLYWYRQTLGQGPEFLTYFQNEAQLEKSRLLSDRFSAERPKGSFSTLEIQRTEQGDSAMYLCASSFSDRVNQPQHFGDGTRLSIL.

CDR3 nucleotide sequence: TGTGCCAGCGTCAGGTCCCATAATGAAAAACTGTTTTTT. Its translation: CASVRSHNEKLFF. V is TRBV2 and J is TRBJ1-4; no definite D call. V was clipped by 8 bases and J by 4 bases, with 11 bases between them. This CDR3 region has 13 residues. In germline, CDR1 is SNHLY, CDR2 FYNNEI.

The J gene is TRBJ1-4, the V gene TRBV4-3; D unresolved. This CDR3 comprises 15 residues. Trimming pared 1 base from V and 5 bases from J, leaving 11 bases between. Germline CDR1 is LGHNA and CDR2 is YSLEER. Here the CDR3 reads CASSQGLQFNEKLFF. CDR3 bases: TGCGCCAGCAGCCAAGGCTTGCAGTTCAATGAAAAACTGTTTTTT.

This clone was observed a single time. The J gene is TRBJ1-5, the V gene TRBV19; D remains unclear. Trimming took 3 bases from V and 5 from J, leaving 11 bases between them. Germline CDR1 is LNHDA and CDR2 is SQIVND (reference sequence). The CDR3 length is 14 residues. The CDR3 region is CASSMVEGDQPQHF. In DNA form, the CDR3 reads TGTGCCAGTAGTATGGTCGAGGGAGATCAGCCCCAGCATTTT.

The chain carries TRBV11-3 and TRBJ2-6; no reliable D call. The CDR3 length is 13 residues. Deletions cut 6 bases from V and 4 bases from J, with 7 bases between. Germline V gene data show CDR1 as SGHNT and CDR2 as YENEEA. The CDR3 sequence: CASRSSGANVLTF. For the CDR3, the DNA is TGTGCCAGCAGATCTTCCGGGGCCAACGTCCTGACTTTC.

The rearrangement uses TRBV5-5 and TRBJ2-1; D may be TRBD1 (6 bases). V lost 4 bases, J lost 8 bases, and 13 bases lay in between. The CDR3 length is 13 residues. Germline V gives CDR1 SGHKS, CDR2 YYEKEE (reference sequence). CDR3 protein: CASSRGMDYEQFF. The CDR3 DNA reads TGTGCCAGCAGCAGGGGGATGGACTATGAGCAGTTCTTC. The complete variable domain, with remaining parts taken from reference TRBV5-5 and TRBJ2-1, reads DAGVTQSPTHLIKTRGQQVTLRCSPISGHKSVSWYQQVLGQGPQFIFQYYEKEERGRGNFPDRFSARQFPNYSSELNVNALLLGDSALYLCASSRGMDYEQFFGPGTRLTVL.

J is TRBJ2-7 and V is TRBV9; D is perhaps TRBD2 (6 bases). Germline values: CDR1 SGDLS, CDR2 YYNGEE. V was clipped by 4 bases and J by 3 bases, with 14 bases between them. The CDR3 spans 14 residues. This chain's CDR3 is CASSNSGLGYEQYF. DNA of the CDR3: TGTGCCAGCAGCAATTCGGGACTGGGCTACGAGCAGTACTTC.

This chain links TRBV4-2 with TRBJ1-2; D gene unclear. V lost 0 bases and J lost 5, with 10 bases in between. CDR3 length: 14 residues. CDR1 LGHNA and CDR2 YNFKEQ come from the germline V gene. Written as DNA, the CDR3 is TGTGCCAGCAGCCAAGAGAACAGAGAATATGGCTACACCTTC. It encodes CASSQENREYGYTF.

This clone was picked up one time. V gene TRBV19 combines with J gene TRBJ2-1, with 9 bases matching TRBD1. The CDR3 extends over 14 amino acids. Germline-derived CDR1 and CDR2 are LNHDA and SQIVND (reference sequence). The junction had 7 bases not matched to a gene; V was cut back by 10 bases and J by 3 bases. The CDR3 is CAIGPGQGYNEQFF. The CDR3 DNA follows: TGTGCCATAGGGCCGGGACAGGGCTACAATGAGCAGTTCTTC.

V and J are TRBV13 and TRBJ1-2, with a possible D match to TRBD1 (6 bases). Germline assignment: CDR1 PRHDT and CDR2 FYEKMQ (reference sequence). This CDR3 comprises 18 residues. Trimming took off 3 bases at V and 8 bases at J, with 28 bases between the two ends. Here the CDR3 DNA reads TGTGCCAGCAGCTTGACCGATCAGGGGAGAAGCCGGCAAGGGGGCTACACCTTC. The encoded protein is CASSLTDQGRSRQGGYTF.

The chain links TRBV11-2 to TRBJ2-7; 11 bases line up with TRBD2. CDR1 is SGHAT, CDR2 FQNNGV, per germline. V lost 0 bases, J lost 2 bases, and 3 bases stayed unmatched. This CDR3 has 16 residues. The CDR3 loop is CASSLDRTSGPYEQYF. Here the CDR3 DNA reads TGTGCCAGCAGCTTAGACCGGACTAGCGGGCCCTACGAGCAGTACTTC.

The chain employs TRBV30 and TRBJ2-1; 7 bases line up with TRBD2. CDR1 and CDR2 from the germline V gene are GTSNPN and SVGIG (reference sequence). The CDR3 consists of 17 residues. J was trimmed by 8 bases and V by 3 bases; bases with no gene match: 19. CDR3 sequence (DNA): TGTGCCTGGAGGCCGCGATGGGCCCCGGGGGGAGAAGATGAGCAGTTCTTC. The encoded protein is CAWRPRWAPGGEDEQFF.

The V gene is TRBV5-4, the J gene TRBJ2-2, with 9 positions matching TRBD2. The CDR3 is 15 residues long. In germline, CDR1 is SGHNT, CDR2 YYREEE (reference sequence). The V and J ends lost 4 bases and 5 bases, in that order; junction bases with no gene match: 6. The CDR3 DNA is TGTGCCAGCAGCGTTAGCGGGGGCCCGACCGGGGAGCTGTTTTTT. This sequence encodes CASSVSGGPTGELFF. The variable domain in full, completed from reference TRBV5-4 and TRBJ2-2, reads ETGVTQSPTHLIKTRGQQVTLRCSSQSGHNTVSWYQQALGQGPQFIFQYYREEENGRGNFPPRFSGLQFPNYSSELNVNALELDDSALYLCASSVSGGPTGELFFGEGSRLTVL.

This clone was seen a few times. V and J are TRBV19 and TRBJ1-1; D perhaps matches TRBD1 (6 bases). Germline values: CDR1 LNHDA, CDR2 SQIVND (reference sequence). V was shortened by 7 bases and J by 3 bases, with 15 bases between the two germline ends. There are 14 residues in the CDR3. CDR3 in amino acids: CASTNGRGDTEAFF. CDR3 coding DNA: TGTGCCAGTACCAATGGGAGGGGGGACACTGAAGCTTTCTTT. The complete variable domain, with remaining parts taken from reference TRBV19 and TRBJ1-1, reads DGGITQSPKYLFRKEGQNVTLSCEQNLNHDAMYWYRQDPGQGLRLIYYSQIVNDFQKGDIAEGYSVSREKKESFPLTVTSAQKNPTAFYLCASTNGRGDTEAFFGQGTRLTVV.

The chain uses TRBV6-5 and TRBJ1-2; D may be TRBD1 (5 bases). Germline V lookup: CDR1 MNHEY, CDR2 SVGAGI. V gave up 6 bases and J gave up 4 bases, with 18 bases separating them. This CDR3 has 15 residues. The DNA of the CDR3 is TGTGCCAGCAGCCCACGTGGAGGGGCGTCCTATGGCTACACCTTC. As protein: CASSPRGGASYGYTF.

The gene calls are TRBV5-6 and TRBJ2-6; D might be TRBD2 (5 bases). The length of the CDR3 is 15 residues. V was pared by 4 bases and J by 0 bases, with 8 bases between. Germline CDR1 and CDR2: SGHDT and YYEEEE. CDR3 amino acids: CASSLRGSGANVLTF. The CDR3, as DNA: TGTGCCAGCAGCCTCCGGGGCTCTGGGGCCAACGTCCTGACTTTC. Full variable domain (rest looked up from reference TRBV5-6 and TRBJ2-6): DAGVTQSPTHLIKTRGQQVTLRCSPKSGHDTVSWYQQALGQGPQFIFQYYEEEERQRGNFPDRFSGHQFPNYSSELNVNALLLGDSALYLCASSLRGSGANVLTFGAGSRLTVL.

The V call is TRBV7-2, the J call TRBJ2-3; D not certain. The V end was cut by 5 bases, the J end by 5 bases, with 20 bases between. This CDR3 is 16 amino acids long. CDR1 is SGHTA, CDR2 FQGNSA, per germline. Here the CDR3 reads CASSPSPTVGVDTQYF. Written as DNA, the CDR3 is TGTGCCAGCAGCCCCTCCCCTACCGTAGGAGTAGATACGCAGTATTTT.

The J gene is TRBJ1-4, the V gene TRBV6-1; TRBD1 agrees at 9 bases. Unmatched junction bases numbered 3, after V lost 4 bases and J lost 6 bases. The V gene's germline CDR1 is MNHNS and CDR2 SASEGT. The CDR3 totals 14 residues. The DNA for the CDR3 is TGTGCCAGCAGTGTCCGGGACAGGGATGAAAAACTGTTTTTT. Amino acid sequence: CASSVRDRDEKLFF.

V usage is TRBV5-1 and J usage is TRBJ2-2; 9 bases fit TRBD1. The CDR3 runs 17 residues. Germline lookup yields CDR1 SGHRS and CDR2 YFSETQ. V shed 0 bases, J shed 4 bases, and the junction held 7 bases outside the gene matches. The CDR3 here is CASSLGRDRARTGELFF. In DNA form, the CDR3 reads TGCGCCAGCAGCTTGGGCCGGGACAGGGCGCGCACCGGGGAGCTGTTTTTT.

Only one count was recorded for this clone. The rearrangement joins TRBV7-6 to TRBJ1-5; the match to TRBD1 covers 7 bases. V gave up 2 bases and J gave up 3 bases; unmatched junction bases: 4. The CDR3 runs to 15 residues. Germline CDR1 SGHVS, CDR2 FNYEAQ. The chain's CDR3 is CASSLTGDSNQPQHF. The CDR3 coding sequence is TGTGCCAGCAGCTTAACAGGGGACTCCAATCAGCCCCAGCATTTT.

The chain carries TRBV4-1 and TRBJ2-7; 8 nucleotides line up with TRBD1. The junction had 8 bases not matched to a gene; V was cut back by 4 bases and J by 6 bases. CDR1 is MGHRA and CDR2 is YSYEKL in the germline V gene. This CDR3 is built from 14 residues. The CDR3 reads CASSPPGQGGEQYF. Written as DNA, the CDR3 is TGCGCCAGCAGCCCCCCCGGACAGGGAGGCGAGCAGTACTTC.

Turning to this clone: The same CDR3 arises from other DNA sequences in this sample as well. CDR3 region: CASSLGQDDPYEQYF. CDR3 nucleotide sequence: TGTGCCAGCAGCCTCGGACAGGACGATCCCTACGAGCAGTACTTC. The chain combines TRBV6-5 with TRBJ2-7, with TRBD1 matching 7 bases. The CDR3 runs 15 residues. Germline V gene sequence: CDR1 MNHEY, CDR2 SVGAGI. The V gene end was trimmed by 6 bases and the J gene end by 2 bases; junction bases not matched to a gene: 10.

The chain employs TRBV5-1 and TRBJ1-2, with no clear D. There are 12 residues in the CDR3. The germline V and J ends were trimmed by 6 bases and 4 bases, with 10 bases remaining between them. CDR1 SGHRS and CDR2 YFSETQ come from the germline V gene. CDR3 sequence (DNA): TGCGCCAGCATCGACGGGTCCTATGGCTACACCTTC. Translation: CASIDGSYGYTF.

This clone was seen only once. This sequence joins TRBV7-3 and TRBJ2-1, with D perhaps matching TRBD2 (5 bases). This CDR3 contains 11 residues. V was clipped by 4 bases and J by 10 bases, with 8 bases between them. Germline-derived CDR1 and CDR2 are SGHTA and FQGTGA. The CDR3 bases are TGTGCCAGCAGCTCCGGGGTAGAGCAGTTCTTC. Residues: CASSSGVEQFF.

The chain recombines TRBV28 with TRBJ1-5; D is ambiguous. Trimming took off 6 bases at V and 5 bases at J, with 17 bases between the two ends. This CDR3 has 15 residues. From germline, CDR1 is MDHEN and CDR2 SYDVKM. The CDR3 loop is CASRMAGGGDQPQHF. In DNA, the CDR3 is TGTGCCAGCAGAATGGCGGGAGGTGGAGATCAGCCCCAGCATTTT.

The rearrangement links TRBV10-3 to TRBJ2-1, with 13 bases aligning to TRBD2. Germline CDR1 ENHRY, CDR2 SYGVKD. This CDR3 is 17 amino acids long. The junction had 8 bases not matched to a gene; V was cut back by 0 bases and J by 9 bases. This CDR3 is CAISESRGLAGLGEQFF. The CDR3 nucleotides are TGTGCCATCAGTGAGTCTAGGGGACTAGCGGGGTTAGGTGAGCAGTTCTTC.

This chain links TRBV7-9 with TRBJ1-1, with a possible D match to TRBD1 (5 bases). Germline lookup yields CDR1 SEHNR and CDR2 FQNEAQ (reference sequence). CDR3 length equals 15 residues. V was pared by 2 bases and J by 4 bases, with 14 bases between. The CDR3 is CASSLFGQGGTEAFF. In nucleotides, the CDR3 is TGTGCCAGCAGCTTATTCGGGCAGGGCGGCACTGAAGCTTTCTTT.